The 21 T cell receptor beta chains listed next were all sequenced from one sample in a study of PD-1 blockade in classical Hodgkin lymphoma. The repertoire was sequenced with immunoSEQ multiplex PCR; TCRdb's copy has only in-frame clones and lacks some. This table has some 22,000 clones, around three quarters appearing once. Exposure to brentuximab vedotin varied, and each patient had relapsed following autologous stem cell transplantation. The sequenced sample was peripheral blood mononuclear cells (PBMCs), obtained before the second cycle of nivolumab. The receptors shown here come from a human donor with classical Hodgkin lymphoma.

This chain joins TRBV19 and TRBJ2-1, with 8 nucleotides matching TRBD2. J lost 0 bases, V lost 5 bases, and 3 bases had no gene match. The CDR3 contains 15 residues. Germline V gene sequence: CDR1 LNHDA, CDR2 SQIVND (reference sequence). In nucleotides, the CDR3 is TGTGCCAGTAGTCCCGGGACTAGCTCCTACAATGAGCAGTTCTTC. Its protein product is CASSPGTSSYNEQFF.

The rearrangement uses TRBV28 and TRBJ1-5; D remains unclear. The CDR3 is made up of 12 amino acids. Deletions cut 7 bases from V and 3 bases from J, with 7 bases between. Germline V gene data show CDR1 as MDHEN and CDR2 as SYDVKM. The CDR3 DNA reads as TGTGCCAGCACAGAGACCAATCAGCCCCAGCATTTT. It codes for CASTETNQPQHF.

Here the CDR3 reads CASSSPGPNGEQYF. CDR3 in DNA: TGTGCCAGCAGTTCTCCGGGACCCAACGGCGAGCAGTACTTC. The genes are TRBV6-5 and TRBJ2-7; D tentatively reads TRBD1 or TRBD2 (5 bases each). The germline CDR1 and CDR2 sequences are MNHEY and SVGAGI. The CDR3 loop spans 14 amino acids. V lost 4 bases and J lost 6, with 16 bases in between.

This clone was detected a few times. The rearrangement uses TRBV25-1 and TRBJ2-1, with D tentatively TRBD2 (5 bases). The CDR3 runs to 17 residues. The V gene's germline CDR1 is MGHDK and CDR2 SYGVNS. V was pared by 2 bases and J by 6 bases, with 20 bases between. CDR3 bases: TGTGCCAGCAGTGAACCCTCACTAGGACCACGGCTCAATGAGCAGTTCTTC. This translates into CASSEPSLGPRLNEQFF.

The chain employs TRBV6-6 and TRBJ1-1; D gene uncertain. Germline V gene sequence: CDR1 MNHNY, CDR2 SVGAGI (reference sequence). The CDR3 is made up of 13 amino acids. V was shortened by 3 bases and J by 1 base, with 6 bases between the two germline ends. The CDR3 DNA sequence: TGTGCCAGCAGTTATCGACCGAACACTGAAGCTTTCTTT. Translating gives CASSYRPNTEAFF.

The DNA for the CDR3 is TGTGCCAGTAGTCCTCGACAGGGTAATTCACCCCTCCACTTT. Its protein is CASSPRQGNSPLHF. The chain is built from TRBV19 and TRBJ1-6; TRBD1 aligns across 7 bases. Germline-derived CDR1 and CDR2 are LNHDA and SQIVND (reference sequence). The CDR3 consists of 14 residues. Germline trimming cut 5 bases from V and 6 bases from J; bases unmatched to any gene: 4.

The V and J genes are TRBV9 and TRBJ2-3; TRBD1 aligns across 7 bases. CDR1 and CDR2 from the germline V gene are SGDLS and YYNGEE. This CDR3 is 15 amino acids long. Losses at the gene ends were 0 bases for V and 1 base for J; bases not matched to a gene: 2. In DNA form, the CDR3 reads TGTGCCAGCAGCGTAGGAGGGACAGGCACAGATACGCAGTATTTT. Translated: CASSVGGTGTDTQYF.

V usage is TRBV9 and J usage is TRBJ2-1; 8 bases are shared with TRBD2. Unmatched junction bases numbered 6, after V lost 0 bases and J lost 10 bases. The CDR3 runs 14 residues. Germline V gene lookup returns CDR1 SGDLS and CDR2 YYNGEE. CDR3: CASSVDSGAWEQFF. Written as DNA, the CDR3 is TGTGCCAGCAGCGTAGATAGCGGGGCATGGGAGCAGTTCTTC.

CDR3 nucleotide sequence: TGTGCCAGCAGCTTAGTGGCAGGGGGTTTCAATCAGCCCCAGCATTTT. Amino acid sequence: CASSLVAGGFNQPQHF. The chain links TRBV7-6 to TRBJ1-5, with TRBD1 matching over 7 bases. The germline V gene has CDR1 SGHVS and CDR2 FNYEAQ. The CDR3 totals 16 residues. With V trimmed by 1 base and J by 3 bases, 6 bases remained unmatched.

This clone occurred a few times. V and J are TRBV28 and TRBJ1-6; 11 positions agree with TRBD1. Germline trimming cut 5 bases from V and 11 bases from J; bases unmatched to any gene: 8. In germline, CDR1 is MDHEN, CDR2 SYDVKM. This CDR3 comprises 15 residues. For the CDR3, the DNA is TGTGCCAGCAGTCCAAGGACAGGGGGCATGGCACCCCTCCACTTT. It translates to CASSPRTGGMAPLHF.

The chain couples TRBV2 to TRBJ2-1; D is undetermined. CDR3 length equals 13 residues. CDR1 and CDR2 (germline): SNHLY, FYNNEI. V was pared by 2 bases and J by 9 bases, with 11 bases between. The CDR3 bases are TGTGCCAGCAGTGAACGAGACTCCGGTGAGCAGTTCTTC. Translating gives CASSERDSGEQFF. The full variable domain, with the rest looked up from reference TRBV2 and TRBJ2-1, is EPEVTQTPSHQVTQMGQEVILRCVPISNHLYFYWYRQILGQKVEFLVSFYNNEISEKSEIFDDQFSVERPDGSNFTLKIRSTKLEDSAMYFCASSERDSGEQFFGPGTRLTVL.

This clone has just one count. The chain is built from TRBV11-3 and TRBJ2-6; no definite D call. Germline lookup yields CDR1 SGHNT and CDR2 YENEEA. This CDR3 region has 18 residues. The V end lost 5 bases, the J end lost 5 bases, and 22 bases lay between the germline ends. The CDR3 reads CASSLWVSRQSRANVLTF. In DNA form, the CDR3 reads TGTGCCAGCAGCCTTTGGGTATCTCGACAAAGTCGGGCCAACGTCCTGACTTTC. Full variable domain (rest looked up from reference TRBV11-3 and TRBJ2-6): EAGVVQSPRYKIIEKKQPVAFWCNPISGHNTLYWYLQNLGQGPELLIRYENEEAVDDSQLPKDRFSAERLKGVDSTLKIQPAELGDSAVYLCASSLWVSRQSRANVLTFGAGSRLTVL.

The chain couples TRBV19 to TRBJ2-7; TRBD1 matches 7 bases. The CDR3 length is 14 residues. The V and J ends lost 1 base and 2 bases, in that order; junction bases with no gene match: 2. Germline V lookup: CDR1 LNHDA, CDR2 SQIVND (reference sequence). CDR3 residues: CASSIGTGAYEQYF. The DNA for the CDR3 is TGTGCCAGTAGTATAGGGACAGGAGCCTACGAGCAGTACTTC.

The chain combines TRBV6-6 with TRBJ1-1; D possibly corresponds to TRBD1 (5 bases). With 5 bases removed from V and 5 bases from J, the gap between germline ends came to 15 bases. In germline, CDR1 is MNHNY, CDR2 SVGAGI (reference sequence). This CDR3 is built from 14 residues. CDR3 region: CASSSSRVGTEAFF. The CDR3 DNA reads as TGTGCCAGCAGTAGTTCCAGGGTTGGAACTGAAGCTTTCTTT.

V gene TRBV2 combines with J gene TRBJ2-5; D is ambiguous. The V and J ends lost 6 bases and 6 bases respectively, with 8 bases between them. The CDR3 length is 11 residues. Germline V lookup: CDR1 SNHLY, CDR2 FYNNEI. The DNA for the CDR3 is TGTGCCAGCAGAGGCGGCCAGACCCAGTACTTC. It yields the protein CASRGGQTQYF.

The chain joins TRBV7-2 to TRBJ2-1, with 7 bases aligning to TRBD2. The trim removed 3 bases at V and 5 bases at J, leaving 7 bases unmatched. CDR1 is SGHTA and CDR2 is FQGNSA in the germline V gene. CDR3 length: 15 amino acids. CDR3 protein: CASSFQAAGHNEQFF. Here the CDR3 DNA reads TGTGCCAGCAGCTTCCAAGCAGCGGGACACAATGAGCAGTTCTTC.

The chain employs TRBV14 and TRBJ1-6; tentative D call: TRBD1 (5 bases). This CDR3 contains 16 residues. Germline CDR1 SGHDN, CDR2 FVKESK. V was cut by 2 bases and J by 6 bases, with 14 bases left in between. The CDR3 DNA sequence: TGTGCCAGCAGCCAACGGGGCAGGTGGCGTAATTCACCCCTCCACTTT. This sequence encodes CASSQRGRWRNSPLHF.

CDR3 sequence (DNA): TGTGCCAGCAGCTCCATGGACAGGGCGGTACATGGCTACACCTTC. This translates into CASSSMDRAVHGYTF. The rearrangement links TRBV7-8 to TRBJ1-2; TRBD1 matches at 8 bases. Germline values: CDR1 SGHVS, CDR2 FQNEAQ. J was trimmed by 6 bases and V by 4 bases; bases with no gene match: 10. The CDR3 sequence is 15 residues long.

The CDR3 sequence is CASSIQGLAESYEQYV. CDR3 DNA sequence: TGTGCCAGCAGCATACAGGGACTAGCGGAATCCTACGAGCAGTACGTC. V gene TRBV9 combines with J gene TRBJ2-7, with 11 bases aligning to TRBD2. This CDR3 is 16 amino acids long. Unmatched junction bases numbered 7, after V lost 4 bases and J lost 1 base. Germline V CDR1 and CDR2: SGDLS, YYNGEE.

CDR3 in DNA: TGTGCCAGTGTTGTGTTCGGGGAGCTGTTTTTT. It specifies CASVVFGELFF. This sequence joins TRBV6-1 and TRBJ2-2, with no clear D. The CDR3 consists of 11 residues. V lost 9 bases and J 7 bases, leaving 9 bases between the germline ends. Germline V gene sequence: CDR1 MNHNS, CDR2 SASEGT.

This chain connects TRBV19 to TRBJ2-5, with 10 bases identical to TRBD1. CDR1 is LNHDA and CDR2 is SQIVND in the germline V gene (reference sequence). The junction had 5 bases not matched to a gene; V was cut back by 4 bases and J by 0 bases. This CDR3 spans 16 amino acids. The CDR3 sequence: CASSRRTGGNQETQYF. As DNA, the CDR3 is TGTGCCAGTAGTAGAAGGACAGGGGGAAACCAAGAGACCCAGTACTTC.